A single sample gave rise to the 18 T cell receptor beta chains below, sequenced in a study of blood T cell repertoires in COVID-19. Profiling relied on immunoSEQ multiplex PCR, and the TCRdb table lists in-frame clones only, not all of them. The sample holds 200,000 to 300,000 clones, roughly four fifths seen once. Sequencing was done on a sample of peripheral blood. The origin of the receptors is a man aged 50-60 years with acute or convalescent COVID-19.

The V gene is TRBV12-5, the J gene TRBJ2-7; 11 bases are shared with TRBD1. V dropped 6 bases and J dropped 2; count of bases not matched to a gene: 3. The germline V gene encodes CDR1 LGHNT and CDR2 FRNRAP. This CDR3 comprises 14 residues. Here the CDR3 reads CASGPGQGAYEQYF. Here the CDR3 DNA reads TGTGCTAGTGGACCGGGACAGGGGGCCTACGAGCAGTACTTC.

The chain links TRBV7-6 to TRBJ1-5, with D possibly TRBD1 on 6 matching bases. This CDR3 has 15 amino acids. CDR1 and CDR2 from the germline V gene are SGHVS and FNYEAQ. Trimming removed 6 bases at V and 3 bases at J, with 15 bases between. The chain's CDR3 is CASSPNQGLNQPQHF. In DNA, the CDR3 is TGTGCCAGCAGTCCCAACCAGGGGCTCAATCAGCCCCAGCATTTT.

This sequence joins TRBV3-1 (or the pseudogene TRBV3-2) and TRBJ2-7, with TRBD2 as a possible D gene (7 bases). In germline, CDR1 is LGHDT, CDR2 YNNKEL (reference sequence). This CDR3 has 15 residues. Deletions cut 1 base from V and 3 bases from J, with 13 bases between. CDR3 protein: CASSQGGAGVYEQYF. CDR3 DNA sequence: TGTGCCAGCAGCCAAGGGGGGGCGGGAGTCTACGAGCAGTACTTC.

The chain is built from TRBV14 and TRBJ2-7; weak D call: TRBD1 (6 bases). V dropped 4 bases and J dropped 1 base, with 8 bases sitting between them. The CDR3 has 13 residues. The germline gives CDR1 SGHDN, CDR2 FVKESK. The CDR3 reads CASSRGQSYEQYF. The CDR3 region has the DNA TGTGCCAGCAGCCGCGGACAGTCCTACGAGCAGTACTTC.

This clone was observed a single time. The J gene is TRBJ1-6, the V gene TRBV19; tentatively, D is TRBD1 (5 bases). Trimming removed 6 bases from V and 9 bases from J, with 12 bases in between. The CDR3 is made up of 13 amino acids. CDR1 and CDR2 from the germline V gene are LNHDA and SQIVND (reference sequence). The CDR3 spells CASSNPGLSPLHF. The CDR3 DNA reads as TGTGCCAGTAGCAACCCAGGGCTTTCACCCCTCCACTTT.

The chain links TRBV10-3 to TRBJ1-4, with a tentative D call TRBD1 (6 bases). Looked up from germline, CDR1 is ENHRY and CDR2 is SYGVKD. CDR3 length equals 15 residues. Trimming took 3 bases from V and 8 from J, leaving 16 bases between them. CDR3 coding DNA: TGTGCCATCAGTGATTCCAGGGGTGAAGACGAAAAACTGTTTTTT. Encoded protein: CAISDSRGEDEKLFF.

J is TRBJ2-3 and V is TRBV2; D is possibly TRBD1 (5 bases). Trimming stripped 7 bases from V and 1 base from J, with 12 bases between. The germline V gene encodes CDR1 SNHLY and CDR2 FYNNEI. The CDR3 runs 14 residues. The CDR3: CASTLRAGTDTQYF. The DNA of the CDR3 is TGTGCCAGCACCCTCAGGGCGGGCACAGATACGCAGTATTTT.

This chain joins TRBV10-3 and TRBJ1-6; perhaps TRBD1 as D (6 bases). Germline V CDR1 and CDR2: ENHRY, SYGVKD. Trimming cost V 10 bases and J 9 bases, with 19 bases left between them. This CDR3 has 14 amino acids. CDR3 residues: CATLDTGIGSPLHF. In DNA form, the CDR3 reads TGTGCCACACTGGACACAGGGATAGGTTCACCCCTCCACTTT.

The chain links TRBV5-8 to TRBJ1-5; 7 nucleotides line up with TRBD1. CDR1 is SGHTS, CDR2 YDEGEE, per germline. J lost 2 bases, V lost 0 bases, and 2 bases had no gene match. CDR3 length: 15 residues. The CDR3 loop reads CASSLEGAGNQPQHF. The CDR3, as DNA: TGTGCCAGCAGCTTGGAGGGGGCGGGCAATCAGCCCCAGCATTTT.

The CDR3 DNA is TGTGCCAGCAGCTTAGGAGCAGGAATTAATTCACCCCTCCACTTT. Translating gives CASSLGAGINSPLHF. The V call is TRBV11-3, the J call TRBJ1-6; no definite D call. The CDR3 totals 15 residues. Germline V gene sequence: CDR1 SGHNT, CDR2 YENEEA. The V and J ends lost 1 base and 6 bases respectively, with 10 bases between them. The whole variable domain, filled in from reference TRBV11-3 and TRBJ1-6, reads EAGVVQSPRYKIIEKKQPVAFWCNPISGHNTLYWYLQNLGQGPELLIRYENEEAVDDSQLPKDRFSAERLKGVDSTLKIQPAELGDSAVYLCASSLGAGINSPLHFGNGTRLTVT.

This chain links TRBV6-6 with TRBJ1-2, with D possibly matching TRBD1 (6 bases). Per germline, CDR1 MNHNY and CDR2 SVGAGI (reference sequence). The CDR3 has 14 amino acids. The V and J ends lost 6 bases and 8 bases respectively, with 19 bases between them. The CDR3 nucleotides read TGTGCCAGCAGCGGCTGGGGGCAGGAAGAAGGCTACACCTTC. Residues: CASSGWGQEEGYTF.

This CDR3 reads CASSKGSRGNEKLFF. The CDR3 DNA follows: TGTGCCAGCAGCAAAGGCTCTAGGGGCAATGAAAAACTGTTTTTT. The chain uses TRBV21-1 and TRBJ1-4; the D call in the table, TRBD1, was not verified against the DNA. TRBV21-1 represents a pseudogene. This CDR3 is built from 15 residues.

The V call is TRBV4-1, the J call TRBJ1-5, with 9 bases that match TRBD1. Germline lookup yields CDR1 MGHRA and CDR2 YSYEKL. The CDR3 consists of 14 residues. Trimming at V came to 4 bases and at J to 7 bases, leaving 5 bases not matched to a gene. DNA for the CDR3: TGCGCCAGCAGCCTGGACAGGGGCGGCCAGCCCCAGCATTTT. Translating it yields CASSLDRGGQPQHF.

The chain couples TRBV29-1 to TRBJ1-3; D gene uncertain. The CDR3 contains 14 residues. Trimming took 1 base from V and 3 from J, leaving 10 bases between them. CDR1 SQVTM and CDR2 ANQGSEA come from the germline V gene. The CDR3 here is CSVEGGSGGNTIYF. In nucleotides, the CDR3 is TGCAGCGTTGAAGGCGGGTCCGGTGGAAACACCATATATTTT.

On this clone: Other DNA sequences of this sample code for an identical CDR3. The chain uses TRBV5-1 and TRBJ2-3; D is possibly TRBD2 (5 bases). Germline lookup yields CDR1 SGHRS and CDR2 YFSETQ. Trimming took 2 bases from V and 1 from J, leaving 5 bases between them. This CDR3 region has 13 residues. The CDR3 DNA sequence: TGCGCCAGCAGCTTCGGGGGCACAGATACGCAGTATTTT. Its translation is CASSFGGTDTQYF.

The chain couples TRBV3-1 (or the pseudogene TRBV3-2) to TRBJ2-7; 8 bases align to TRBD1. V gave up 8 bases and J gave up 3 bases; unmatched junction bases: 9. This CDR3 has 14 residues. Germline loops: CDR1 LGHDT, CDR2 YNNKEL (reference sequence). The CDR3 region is CASGGQGWYYEQYF. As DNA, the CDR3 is TGTGCCAGCGGCGGACAGGGATGGTACTACGAGCAGTACTTC.

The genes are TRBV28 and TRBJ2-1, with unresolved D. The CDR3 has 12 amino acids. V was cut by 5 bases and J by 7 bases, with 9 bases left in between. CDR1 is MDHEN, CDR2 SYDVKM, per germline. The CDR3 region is CASSRLANEQFF. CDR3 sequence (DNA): TGTGCCAGCAGTCGCCTGGCAAATGAGCAGTTCTTC.

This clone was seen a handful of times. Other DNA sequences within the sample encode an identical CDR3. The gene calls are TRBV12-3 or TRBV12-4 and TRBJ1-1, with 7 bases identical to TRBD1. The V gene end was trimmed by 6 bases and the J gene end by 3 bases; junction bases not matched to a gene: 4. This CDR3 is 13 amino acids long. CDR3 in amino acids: CASSPTGDTEAFF. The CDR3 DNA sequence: TGTGCCAGCAGCCCCACAGGGGACACTGAAGCTTTCTTT.